These T cell receptor beta chains were read from a single sample in a study of blood T cell repertoires in COVID-19. Produced via immunoSEQ multiplex PCR; TCRdb's table is partial and in-frame only. The table has some 42,000 clones, about 85% seen once. The sequencing sample was made of peripheral blood. The source of these receptors is a woman between 65 and 79 years old in a cohort sampled during active COVID-19. The conserved cysteine and the conserved F or W are not part of the CDR3 here. The D gene is left open where the match is weak. Where a row states a size, it is once, few, many or the class of an expanded clone; other rows omit it.

d_call clone_size j_call v_call cdr3_aa
TRBD2 few TRBJ2-3 TRBV19 ASSIKAGGPWSTDTQY
. . TRBJ1-1 TRBV11-1 ASRDIREAF
TRBD2 large TRBJ2-1 TRBV27 ASSLAGPLHNEQF
. once TRBJ2-5 TRBV20-1 SAPGVETQY
. . TRBJ1-5 TRBV27 ASSPLTSDQPQH
. . TRBJ2-7 TRBV19 ARKSGVAGSYEQY
TRBD1 . TRBJ1-5 TRBV18 ASSLGGRGNQPQH
TRBD2 once TRBJ2-1 TRBV2 ASKRTSGIYNEQF
. once TRBJ2-1 TRBV14 ASSQDFPSSAEQF
TRBD1 . TRBJ1-2 TRBV28 ASSLSPDRGGYT
. . TRBJ2-3 TRBV6-1 ASSEGASTDTQY
TRBD1 once TRBJ2-1 TRBV19 ASSPLTGVNEQF
TRBD1 . TRBJ2-7 TRBV27 ASSPGTGGSEQY
. . TRBJ2-2 TRBV21-1 ASSKVSGRGRGETYKNTGELF
TRBD1 . TRBJ2-7 TRBV5-1 ASSPGQGGYEQY
. . TRBJ2-3 TRBV29-1 SVVRGATDTQY
TRBD1 . TRBJ1-1 TRBV20-1 SADRDTEAF
TRBD1 . TRBJ1-5 TRBV28 ASSPGTGGVQPQH
. . TRBJ2-1 TRBV10-3 AIREATGQGGNEQF
TRBD1 . TRBJ1-1 TRBV5-6 ASSLRDRGRLGTEAF
. . TRBJ2-2 TRBV7-6 ASSFGPGAGELF
. once TRBJ1-1 TRBV3-1/TRBV3-2 ASRHLTGNTEAF
TRBD1 . TRBJ1-1 TRBV28 ATEQGAGGAF
. . TRBJ2-7 TRBV19 ASTKGVSGSYEQY
. . TRBJ2-2 TRBV29-1 SALVGELF
. . TRBJ2-5 TRBV7-2 ASSPGVPETQY